These 4 T cell receptor beta chains were sequenced from one sample in a study of cytomegalovirus exposure and HLA in healthy donors. The PCR contained 60 Vbeta and 13 Jbeta primers. The protocol was immunoSEQ multiplex PCR, while the TCRdb copy is restricted to in-frame clones and leaves out a portion. The sample shows about 150,000 clones, more than 75% of them seen only once. Sequencing was done on a sample of PBMCs. These receptors were obtained from a woman aged 18-29 years in good health and CMV-seronegative.

CDR3 DNA: TGTGCCAGCAGCTTGGGACCAGCGGGAGACCCGCGGTACTTC. It specifies CASSLGPAGDPRYF. The chain links TRBV5-4 to TRBJ2-7, with 8 nucleotides matching TRBD2. V lost 0 bases to trimming and J lost 12 bases; unmatched junction nucleotides: 11. This CDR3 has 14 residues. CDR1 is SGHNT, CDR2 YYREEE, per germline (reference sequence).

The chain couples TRBV5-1 to TRBJ2-7, with D possibly being TRBD1 (6 bases). The CDR3 covers 15 residues. The germline V gene has CDR1 SGHRS and CDR2 YFSETQ. The V gene lost 3 bases and the J gene lost 0 bases, with 13 bases spanning the gap. CDR3 in DNA: TGCGCCAGCAGCTCGTCGGGACACGGCTCCTACGAGCAGTACTTC. It yields the protein CASSSSGHGSYEQYF.

The CDR3 DNA reads TGTGCCAGCAGCTTAGATAGGGGGACTAACTATGGCTACACCTTC. It yields the protein CASSLDRGTNYGYTF. The chain uses TRBV7-9 and TRBJ1-2; a possible D gene is TRBD1 (6 bases). Trimming shortened V by 1 base and J by 0 bases, and 9 bases separated the two germline ends. This CDR3 comprises 15 residues. The germline CDR1 and CDR2 sequences are SEHNR and FQNEAQ (reference sequence).

V usage is TRBV11-2 and J usage is TRBJ1-1, with 7 positions matching TRBD1. This CDR3 has 13 residues. Germline-derived CDR1 and CDR2 are SGHAT and FQNNGV. V shed 1 base, J shed 7 bases, and the junction held 3 bases outside the gene matches. CDR3 in DNA: TGTGCCAGCAGCTTAGCAGGGGGGAATGAAGCTTTCTTT. The encoded protein is CASSLAGGNEAFF. Complete variable domain (other parts from reference TRBV11-2 and TRBJ1-1): EAGVAQSPRYKIIEKRQSVAFWCNPISGHATLYWYQQILGQGPKLLIQFQNNGVVDDSQLPKDRFSAERLKGVDSTLKIQPAKLEDSAVYLCASSLAGGNEAFFGQGTRLTVV.